This T cell receptor (beta chain) was found in a study of blood T cell repertoires in COVID-19. Study overall: Researchers got acute and convalescent COVID-19 samples from the United States, Italy and Spain. PBMCs, B-cell-depleted T cells, or T cells were the source of the cDNA or gDNA that made up the material.

In the authors' methods: Reference gene primer amplification gave nucleated cell count estimates. TCRdb's copy holds only in-frame clones and misses some; the assay was immunoSEQ multiplex PCR. V and J calls and clone size are given by that table; D and trimming were obtained from the DNA. Of about 190,000 clones in the sample, about four fifths were seen once. This CDR3 region has 15 residues. The V gene's germline CDR1 is SEHNR and CDR2 FQNEAQ (reference sequence). The V end was cut by 0 bases, the J end by 4 bases, with 12 bases between. The chain is built from TRBV7-9 and TRBJ2-5, with D possibly matching TRBD1 (5 bases). Source material: peripheral blood. This TCR was sampled from a woman in her sixties or seventies with active or convalescent COVID-19. The CDR3 is CASSLATGLGETQYF. The CDR3 nucleotides are TGTGCCAGCAGCTTAGCAACAGGCCTGGGAGAGACCCAGTACTTC.